The T cell receptor beta chain described here comes from a study of Ad26.COV2.S vaccination and SARS-CoV-2 variants. Overall study: Ad26.COV2.S shots went into the muscle once or twice, 56 days apart. Whole-study findings and limits: Measurement of non-spike TCR breadth gave similar results in vaccine and placebo recipients. The analyses of TCR breadth and depth may have understated the size of total T cell responses. Vaccine recipients surpassed placebo recipients in spike-specific TCR breadth.

On this clone itself: Its cognate antigen is unknown.

TCRdb's table, derived via immunoSEQ multiplex PCR, lists solely in-frame clones and lacks some. The table shows about 680,000 clones, with around 89% occurring only once. Noted treatment: around 19 received Ad26.COV2.S at low or high dose, single or two shots; about 5 received placebo; per-sample allocation not given. At day 63 after the first vaccine or placebo injection, samples were drawn. Germline V gives CDR1 MDHEN, CDR2 SYDVKM. V dropped 2 bases and J dropped 6; count of bases not matched to a gene: 3. The CDR3 has 14 amino acids. The chain combines TRBV28 with TRBJ1-5, with 8 bases identical to TRBD1. Source: peripheral blood, taken in a trial of Ad26.COV2.S vaccine versus placebo. This TCR was sampled from a person aged 18 to 59 who received the Ad26.COV2.S COVID-19 vaccine or a placebo. DNA for the CDR3: TGTGCCAGCAGTTTAACAGGGGGAGGTCAGCCCCAGCATTTT. It is translated as CASSLTGGGQPQHF.